The 3 T cell receptor beta chains reported below all come from one sample, sequenced in a study of shared clonotypes between healthy human individuals. Libraries were prepared by immunoSEQ multiplex PCR; TCRdb keeps only in-frame clonotypes and omits some of them. The sample yields some 700,000 clones, around 91% seen once. Sequencing input: memory CD8+ T cells from PBMCs. As for subset: CD45RO+ cells pooled with CCR7-negative TemRA cells. These TCRs come from a man aged 18 to 29 in good health. Some clones in this sample may be carry-over from other donors' samples.

The rearrangement joins TRBV28 to TRBJ2-3; a possible D gene is TRBD1 (6 bases). V was trimmed by 6 bases and J by 7 bases, leaving 17 bases between them. The CDR3 covers 14 residues. From germline, CDR1 is MDHEN and CDR2 SYDVKM. The CDR3 DNA follows: TGTGCCAGCAGGGACAGACTCCGCACTCATACGCAGTATTTT. It yields the protein CASRDRLRTHTQYF. Full variable domain (remainder filled in from reference TRBV28 and TRBJ2-3): DVKVTQSSRYLVKRTGEKVFLECVQDMDHENMFWYRQDPGLGLRLIYFSYDVKMKEKGDIPEGYSVSREKKERFSLILESASTNQTSMYLCASRDRLRTHTQYFGPGTRLTVL.

The chain couples TRBV6-6 to TRBJ2-3; the D call may be TRBD1 or TRBD2 (5 bases each). This CDR3 is built from 16 residues. Deletions cut 1 base from V and 2 bases from J, with 13 bases between. Germline-derived CDR1 and CDR2 are MNHNY and SVGAGI (reference sequence). The CDR3 sequence: CASSYLGPTLTDTQYF. The CDR3 nucleotides are TGTGCCAGCAGTTACTTGGGACCAACCCTCACAGATACGCAGTATTTT.

The chain is built from TRBV9 and TRBJ2-3, with D possibly TRBD1 on 6 matching bases. The germline V gene has CDR1 SGDLS and CDR2 YYNGEE. The length of the CDR3 is 16 residues. Trimming left V 3 bases short and J 5 bases short, with 19 bases between. CDR3 nucleotides: TGTGCCAGCAGCGGGACCGGGACACCGTTTGGAGATACGCAGTATTTT. Its protein is CASSGTGTPFGDTQYF.